A selection of T cell receptor beta chains follows, all from one sample in a study of blood T cells in healthy people across ages. TCRdb re-derived calls from the 5' RACE reads in MiXCR, one entry per CDR3 protein. The sample includes hundreds of thousands of distinct CDR3 sequences, about 53% of them seen just once. The material sequenced was blood. These receptors were obtained from a man aged 60-69 years in good health. CDR3s include the opening cysteine and the closing phenylalanine or tryptophan. The D gene is left open where the match is weak. Expanded clones get a size class; other rows say once, few or many, or leave the size out.

CDR3 DNA	CDR3 protein	clone size	J gene	D gene	V gene
TGTGCCAGCAGGGAGGGACAGCCGGGTGGCTACACCTTC	CASREGQPGGYTF	NA	TRBJ1-2	TRBD1	TRBV28
TGTGCCATCCCGGGGGAGCAAGGCTACACCTTC	CAIPGEQGYTF	NA	TRBJ1-2	NA	TRBV10-3
TGTGCCAGCAGCCAACTGCGGACAGCGGTCTACGAGCAGTACTTC	CASSQLRTAVYEQYF	NA	TRBJ2-7	NA	TRBV3-1
TGCGCCAGCAGCCAAGATCCTAGCGGGGACGAGACCCAGTACTTC	CASSQDPSGDETQYF	NA	TRBJ2-5	TRBD2	TRBV4-1
TGTGCCAGCAGTTACTCGAGGGGGACTAGCGGGGTCAATGAGCAGTTCTTC	CASSYSRGTSGVNEQFF	NA	TRBJ2-1	TRBD2	TRBV6-6
TGTGCCAGCAGCGTGACAGGACAGAACACTGAAGCTTTCTTT	CASSVTGQNTEAFF	few	TRBJ1-1	NA	TRBV5-5
TGTGCCAGCAGCCAATCAATCGGGGGGGTTGAGGAGACCCAGTACTTC	CASSQSIGGVEETQYF	once	TRBJ2-5	TRBD2	TRBV3-1
TGTGCCAGCAGTCCGGTGGGGACTGGGGCCAACGTCCTGACTTTC	CASSPVGTGANVLTF	NA	TRBJ2-6	NA	TRBV28
TGTGCCAGCTCCCCCTATCCGGGGACAGATACGCAGTATTTT	CASSPYPGTDTQYF	NA	TRBJ2-3	NA	TRBV7-9
TGTGCCAGCAGCCCACATCTCCCCGACCCCACTGAAGCTTTCTTT	CASSPHLPDPTEAFF	NA	TRBJ1-1	NA	TRBV6-2/TRBV6-3
TGTGCCAGCAGCAAAGGGGGCAGAATCTACCAAGAGACCCAGTACTTC	CASSKGGRIYQETQYF	NA	TRBJ2-5	TRBD1	TRBV12-3/TRBV12-4
TGTGCCACCAGCAGGGTTACAGGGGTAGGGGCAGAGACCCAGTACTTC	CATSRVTGVGAETQYF	NA	TRBJ2-5	TRBD1	TRBV15
TGTGCCAGCAGCCCCTTTGGTGCGGGGGGTTTCGATGAGCAGTTCTTC	CASSPFGAGGFDEQFF	once	TRBJ2-1	TRBD2	TRBV7-8
TGTGCCAGCTCCGGACAGGATAACATTCAGTACTTC	CASSGQDNIQYF	NA	TRBJ2-4	TRBD1	TRBV18
TGTGCCAGCAGCAAGAGTCGGGGACAGGGGGCCGGGAAGGGCTACGAGCAGTACTTC	CASSKSRGQGAGKGYEQYF	once	TRBJ2-7	NA	TRBV21-1
TGCAGTGCTAGAGATCCAGGGGGCAACACTGAAGCTTTCTTT	CSARDPGGNTEAFF	NA	TRBJ1-1	TRBD1	TRBV20-1
TGCAGTGCTGACACCCGTGGAGGGTGGGGTGAAGCTTTCTTT	CSADTRGGWGEAFF	once	TRBJ1-1	NA	TRBV20-1
TGTGCCAGTACCGGGACAGGGTTAAAGGGCTACACCTTC	CASTGTGLKGYTF	NA	TRBJ1-2	TRBD1	TRBV3-1
TGTGCCAGCAGCCAAGAGCCAGCGGGGAACCGAGCAGATACGCAGTATTTT	CASSQEPAGNRADTQYF	NA	TRBJ2-3	TRBD2	TRBV4-2
TGTGCCAGCAGCTGGGGCAACTCCTACGAGCAGTACTTC	CASSWGNSYEQYF	NA	TRBJ2-7	NA	TRBV5-4
TGTGCCAGCAGCCCCCGGGACCCAATCTTCTACGAGCAGTACTTC	CASSPRDPIFYEQYF	NA	TRBJ2-7	NA	TRBV6-5
TGTGCCAGCAGTTTCGACAGGGGGCAACGCACAGATACGCAGTATTTT	CASSFDRGQRTDTQYF	NA	TRBJ2-3	TRBD1	TRBV6-6
TGTGCCGGTAGCGGGGGCCGAAGCTCCTACAATGAGCAGTTCTTC	CAGSGGRSSYNEQFF	NA	TRBJ2-1	TRBD2	TRBV6-1
TGTGCCAGCTCACCGACGGGCCAGGTGGTCAATTCAAATACGCAGTATTTT	CASSPTGQVVNSNTQYF	NA	TRBJ2-3	NA	TRBV18
TGTGCCAGCAGCCCCCGAGGTAGCTACCCACGAGGGTACAATGAGCAGTTCTTC	CASSPRGSYPRGYNEQFF	NA	TRBJ2-1	NA	TRBV4-2
TGTGCCAGCAGCTTAATGTCTCGCGGGGGAGAGACCCAGTACTTC	CASSLMSRGGETQYF	NA	TRBJ2-5	TRBD2	TRBV7-6
TGTGCCATCAGTGATGACAGGGACAAAAACATTCAGTACTTC	CAISDDRDKNIQYF	once	TRBJ2-4	TRBD1	TRBV10-3
TGTGCCAGCAGCCTGGGACTAGCGGGGGGTATCTACGAGCAGTACTTC	CASSLGLAGGIYEQYF	NA	TRBJ2-7	TRBD2	TRBV3-1
TGCAGCGTCACCGGCATCTCAGGGACTACCTACAATGAGCAGTTCTTC	CSVTGISGTTYNEQFF	NA	TRBJ2-1	TRBD2	TRBV29-1
TGTGCCACCAGTAGCGGATCCTATAATTCACCCCTCCACTTT	CATSSGSYNSPLHF	NA	TRBJ1-6	NA	TRBV24-1
TGTGCCAGCAGCCCAGGAGGGGCACTCACAGATACGCAGTATTTT	CASSPGGALTDTQYF	once	TRBJ2-3	NA	TRBV11-2
TGCAGTGCTTCTCCGGGTGGGGGGTCCCAAGAGACCCAGTACTTC	CSASPGGGSQETQYF	NA	TRBJ2-5	NA	TRBV20-1
TGTGCCAGCGCAGGGGGCGGATTCTATGGCTACACCTTC	CASAGGGFYGYTF	few	TRBJ1-2	TRBD1	TRBV10-3
TGTGCCAGCAGCCAAGAGGAACTAGGGTCCTACGAGCAGTACTTC	CASSQEELGSYEQYF	few	TRBJ2-7	NA	TRBV3-1
TGTGCCACCAGTGATTCTGACGTAGCGGGGTACCAAGAGACCCAGTACTTC	CATSDSDVAGYQETQYF	few	TRBJ2-5	TRBD2	TRBV24-1
TGTGCCAGCAGCACCCCGGGGGGTGCCTACAATGAGCAGTTCTTC	CASSTPGGAYNEQFF	few	TRBJ2-1	TRBD2	TRBV3-1
TGTGCCAGCAGTTTAGACGGGGGCGCGAACACTGAAGCTTTCTTT	CASSLDGGANTEAFF	once	TRBJ1-1	NA	TRBV27
TGCAGCGTTGTCCTTCGTGGGGCAACTAGCAATCAGCCCCAGCATTTT	CSVVLRGATSNQPQHF	NA	TRBJ1-5	NA	TRBV29-1
TGTGCCAGCAGTAGATATTCTGGGGCCAACGTCCTGACTTTC	CASSRYSGANVLTF	few	TRBJ2-6	NA	TRBV28
TGTGCCAGCAGGGACGGCAACCGCAATGGCTACACCTTC	CASRDGNRNGYTF	NA	TRBJ1-2	NA	TRBV4-2
TGCAGCGTTGAGACCGAATTAACCTACAATGAGCAGTTCTTC	CSVETELTYNEQFF	NA	TRBJ2-1	NA	TRBV29-1
TGTGCCAGCAGTAGGACAGGGGCCCAGGGGTCACCCCTCCACTTT	CASSRTGAQGSPLHF	once	TRBJ1-6	TRBD1	TRBV27
TGTGCCACCAGTGATGGGCAGAGGGATGAGCAGTACTTC	CATSDGQRDEQYF	NA	TRBJ2-5	NA	TRBV24-1
TGCAGTGCTAGTGGCGAGACCTACTACAATGAGCAGTTCTTC	CSASGETYYNEQFF	NA	TRBJ2-1	NA	TRBV20-1
TGTGCCAGCGGCTACCAATTTGGGACTAGCGGGGGGTACGAGCAGTACTTC	CASGYQFGTSGGYEQYF	NA	TRBJ2-7	TRBD2	TRBV7-2
TGTGCCAGCAGCCTCGACCTCCTAGCGGGGGGAAGGGGGAATGAGCAGTTCTTC	CASSLDLLAGGRGNEQFF	NA	TRBJ2-1	TRBD2	TRBV4-2
TGTGCCAGCAGTCGGACTAGCGGCACATATACCCAGTACTTC	CASSRTSGTYTQYF	NA	TRBJ2-5	TRBD2	TRBV27
TGTGCCAGCAGTTACCGGGACAGGGTGGGTGAGACCCAGTACTTC	CASSYRDRVGETQYF	NA	TRBJ2-5	TRBD1	TRBV6-6
TGCGCCAGCAGCTGGGAAGCGGGGGACTACAATGAGCAGTTCTTC	CASSWEAGDYNEQFF	NA	TRBJ2-1	TRBD2	TRBV5-1
TGTGCCAGCTCCCTACCCGGATCTGGCGAGCAGTACTTC	CASSLPGSGEQYF	NA	TRBJ2-7	NA	TRBV9
TGCAGTGCTCTCCGGGACAGGGGGCGGCGGAATGAGCAGTTCTTC	CSALRDRGRRNEQFF	NA	TRBJ2-1	TRBD1	TRBV20-1
TGTGCCAGCAGCCCCGGGGGGCGAGATAGCAATCAGCCCCAGCATTTT	CASSPGGRDSNQPQHF	NA	TRBJ1-5	NA	TRBV28
TGTGCCAGCAGCGTAGCAACGGGAGGGCAGGGGGCTGGAGGCTACACCTTC	CASSVATGGQGAGGYTF	few	TRBJ1-2	TRBD1	TRBV9
TGCGCCAGCAGCTTGAGCCAGGGGCAGAATGAGCAGTTCTTC	CASSLSQGQNEQFF	NA	TRBJ2-1	NA	TRBV5-1